This T cell receptor (beta chain) appears in the sequencing data of a study of beta chain features in type 1 diabetes. The overall study: Across the samples, some 98,000,000 sorted cells were examined in total. Overall study results and limits: Moderately but significantly shorter TCRB CDR3s were found in Type 1 diabetes patients in all four CD4+ subsets.

V lost 6 bases to trimming and J lost 7 bases; unmatched junction nucleotides: 7. Germline-derived CDR1 and CDR2 are SQVTM and ANQGSEA. There are 14 residues in the CDR3. The entirety of the isolated RNA underwent reverse transcription, so expressed TCRB transcripts were sequenced. An average of about 3.5 million reads was obtained for naive, central memory and regulatory T cell samples. TCRdb's table, derived via immunoSEQ multiplex PCR, lists solely in-frame clones and lacks some. This sample has a few hundred thousand clones, with 15% found just once. On this clone itself: Its antigen is not identified.

In total, each donor contributed a single heparinised blood draw that averaged about 110 mL. Each of the CD4+ naive, central memory, regulatory and stem cell-like memory populations was sorted via CD45RO/CCR7/CD25/CD127/CD95/CD27. The sequenced sample was naive CD4+ T cells from blood. The clonotype comes from a man between 18 and 29 years old with type 1 diabetes. The gene calls are TRBV29-1 and TRBJ2-1; 12 nucleotides agree with TRBD1. CDR3 DNA: TGCAGCGTAGGGGGACAGGGGGCTATGAATGAGCAGTTCTTC. Its translation: CSVGGQGAMNEQFF.